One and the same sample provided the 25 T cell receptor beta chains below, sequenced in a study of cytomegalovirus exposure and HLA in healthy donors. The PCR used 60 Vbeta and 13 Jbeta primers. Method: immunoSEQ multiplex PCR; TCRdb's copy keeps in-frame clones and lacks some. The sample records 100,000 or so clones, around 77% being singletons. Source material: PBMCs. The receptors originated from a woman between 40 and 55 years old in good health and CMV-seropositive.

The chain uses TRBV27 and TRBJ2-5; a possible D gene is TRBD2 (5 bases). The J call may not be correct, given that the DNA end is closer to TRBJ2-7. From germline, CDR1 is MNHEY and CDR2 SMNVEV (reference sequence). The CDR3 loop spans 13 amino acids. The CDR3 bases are TGTGCCAGCAGTTACCGCGGGCTCTACGAGCAGTACTTC. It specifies CASSYRGLYEQYF.

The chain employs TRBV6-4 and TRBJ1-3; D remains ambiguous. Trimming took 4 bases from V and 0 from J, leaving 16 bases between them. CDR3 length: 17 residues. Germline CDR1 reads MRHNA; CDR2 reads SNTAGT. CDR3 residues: CASSAKPETVSGNTIYF. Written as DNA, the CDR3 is TGTGCCAGCAGTGCCAAGCCGGAGACGGTCTCTGGAAACACCATATATTTT.

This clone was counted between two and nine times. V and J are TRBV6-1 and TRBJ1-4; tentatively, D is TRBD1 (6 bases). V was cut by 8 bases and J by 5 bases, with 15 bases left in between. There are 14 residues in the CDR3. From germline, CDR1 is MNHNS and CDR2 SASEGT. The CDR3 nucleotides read TGTGCCAGCGGATACAGGGTGGGGAATGAAAAACTGTTTTTT. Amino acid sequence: CASGYRVGNEKLFF.

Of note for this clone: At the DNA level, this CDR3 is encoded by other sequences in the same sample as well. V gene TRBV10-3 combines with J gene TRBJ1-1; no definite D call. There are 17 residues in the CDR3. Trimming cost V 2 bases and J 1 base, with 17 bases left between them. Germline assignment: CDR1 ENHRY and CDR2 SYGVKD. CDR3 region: CAISENRRARENTEAFF. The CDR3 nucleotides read TGTGCCATCAGTGAGAACCGCCGGGCTCGGGAGAACACTGAAGCTTTCTTT.

The CDR3 DNA reads TGCGCCAGCAGCTTAGACAGGGGGCACAGCGGGGAGCTGTTTTTT. Its translation: CASSLDRGHSGELFF. This rearrangement joins TRBV5-1 to TRBJ2-2, with TRBD1 identical over 10 bases. This CDR3 contains 15 residues. The V and J ends lost 2 bases and 7 bases, in that order; junction bases with no gene match: 5. Germline V lookup: CDR1 SGHRS, CDR2 YFSETQ. Based on the CDR3 plus reference TRBV5-1 and TRBJ2-2, the full variable domain is KAGVTQTPRYLIKTRGQQVTLSCSPISGHRSVSWYQQTPGQGLQFLFEYFSETQRNKGNFPGRFSGRQFSNSRSEMNVSTLELGDSALYLCASSLDRGHSGELFFGEGSRLTVL.

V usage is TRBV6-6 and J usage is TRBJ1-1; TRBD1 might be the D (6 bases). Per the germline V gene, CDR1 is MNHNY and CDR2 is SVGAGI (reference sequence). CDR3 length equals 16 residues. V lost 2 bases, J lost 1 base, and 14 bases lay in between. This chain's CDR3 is CASSYPPGGPNTEAFF. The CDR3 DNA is TGTGCCAGCAGTTACCCCCCCGGGGGGCCGAACACTGAAGCTTTCTTT.

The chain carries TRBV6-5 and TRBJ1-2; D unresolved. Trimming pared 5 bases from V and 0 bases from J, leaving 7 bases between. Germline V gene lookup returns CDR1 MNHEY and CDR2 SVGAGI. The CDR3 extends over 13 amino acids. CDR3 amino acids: CASSPSANYGYTF. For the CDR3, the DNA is TGTGCCAGCAGTCCCTCCGCTAACTATGGCTACACCTTC.

The CDR3 DNA reads TGTGCCAGCTCACTTATGGGCCCTACTAATGAAAAACTGTTTTTT. Encoded protein: CASSLMGPTNEKLFF. V and J are TRBV18 and TRBJ1-4; no reliable D call. Germline-derived CDR1 and CDR2 are KGHSH and LQKENI. The CDR3 consists of 15 residues. V was pared by 4 bases and J by 2 bases, with 11 bases between. Complete variable domain (other parts from reference TRBV18 and TRBJ1-4): NAGVMQNPRHLVRRRGQEARLRCSPMKGHSHVYWYRQLPEEGLKFMVYLQKENIIDESGMPKERFSAEFPKEGPSILRIQQVVRGDSAAYFCASSLMGPTNEKLFFGSGTQLSVL.

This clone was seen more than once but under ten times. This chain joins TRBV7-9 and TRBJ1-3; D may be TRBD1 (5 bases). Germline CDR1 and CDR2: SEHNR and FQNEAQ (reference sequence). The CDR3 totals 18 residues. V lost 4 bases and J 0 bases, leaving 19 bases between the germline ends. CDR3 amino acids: CASSSNSGMGRSGNTIYF. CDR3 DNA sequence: TGTGCCAGCAGCTCAAACTCAGGGATGGGTCGCTCTGGAAACACCATATATTTT.

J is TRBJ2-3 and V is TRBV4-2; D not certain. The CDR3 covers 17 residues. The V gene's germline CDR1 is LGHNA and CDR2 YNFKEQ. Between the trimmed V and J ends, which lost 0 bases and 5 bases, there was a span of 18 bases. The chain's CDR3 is CASSQEGFEVRGDTQYF. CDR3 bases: TGTGCCAGCAGCCAAGAGGGTTTTGAGGTACGAGGAGATACGCAGTATTTT.

CDR3 DNA sequence: TGTGCCAGCAGCGTAACAGGGTCCAACTATGGCTACACCTTC. Translating it yields CASSVTGSNYGYTF. This chain links TRBV9 with TRBJ1-2, with D perhaps TRBD1 (6 bases). V lost 1 base and J lost 2, with 9 bases in between. Germline assignment: CDR1 SGDLS and CDR2 YYNGEE. CDR3 length: 14 amino acids.

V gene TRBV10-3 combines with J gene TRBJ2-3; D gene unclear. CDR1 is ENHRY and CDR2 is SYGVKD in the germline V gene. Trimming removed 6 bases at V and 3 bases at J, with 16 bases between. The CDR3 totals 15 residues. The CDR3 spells CAIRDQTRGTDTQYF. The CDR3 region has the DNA TGTGCCATCAGAGATCAAACCAGAGGAACAGATACGCAGTATTTT.

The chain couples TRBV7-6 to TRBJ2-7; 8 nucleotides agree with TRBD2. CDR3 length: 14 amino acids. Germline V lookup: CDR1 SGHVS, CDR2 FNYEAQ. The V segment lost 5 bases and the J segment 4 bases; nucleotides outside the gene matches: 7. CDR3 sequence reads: CASSPGGDSYEQYF. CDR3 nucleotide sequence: TGTGCCAGCAGCCCCGGGGGGGACTCGTACGAGCAGTACTTC.

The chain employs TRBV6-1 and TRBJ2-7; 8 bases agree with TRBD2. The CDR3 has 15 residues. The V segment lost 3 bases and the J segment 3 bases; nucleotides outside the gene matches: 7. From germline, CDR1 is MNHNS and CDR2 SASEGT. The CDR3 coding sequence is TGTGCCAGCAGTGAGATGGCGGGGGGATTCTACGAGCAGTACTTC. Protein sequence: CASSEMAGGFYEQYF.

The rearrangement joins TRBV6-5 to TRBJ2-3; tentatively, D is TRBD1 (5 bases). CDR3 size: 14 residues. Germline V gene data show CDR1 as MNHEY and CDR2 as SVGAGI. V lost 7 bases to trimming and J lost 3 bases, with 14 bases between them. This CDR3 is CASTTLGRTDTQYF. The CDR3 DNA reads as TGTGCCAGCACCACGTTGGGGCGGACAGATACGCAGTATTTT.

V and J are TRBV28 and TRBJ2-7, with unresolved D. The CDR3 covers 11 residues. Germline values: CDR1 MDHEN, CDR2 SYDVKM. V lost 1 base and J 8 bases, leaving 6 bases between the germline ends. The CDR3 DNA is TGTGCCAGCAGTTTATTGGAGAAGCAGTACTTC. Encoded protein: CASSLLEKQYF.

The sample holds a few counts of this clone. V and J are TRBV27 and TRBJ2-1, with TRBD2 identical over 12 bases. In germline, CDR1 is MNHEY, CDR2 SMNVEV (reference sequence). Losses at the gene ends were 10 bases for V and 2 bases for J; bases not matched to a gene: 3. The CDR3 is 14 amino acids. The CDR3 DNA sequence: TGTGCCACCCGACTAGCGGGAGCCTACAATGAGCAGTTCTTC. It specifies CATRLAGAYNEQFF.

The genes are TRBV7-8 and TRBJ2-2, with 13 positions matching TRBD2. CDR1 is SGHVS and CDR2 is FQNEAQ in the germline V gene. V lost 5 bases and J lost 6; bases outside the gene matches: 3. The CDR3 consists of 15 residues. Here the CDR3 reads CASSLGLAGAGELFF. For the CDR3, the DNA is TGTGCCAGCAGCCTAGGACTAGCGGGAGCCGGGGAGCTGTTTTTT.

CDR3 residues: CASSAVDRGPQYF. As DNA, the CDR3 is TGTGCCAGCAGTGCCGTGGACAGGGGGCCGCAGTATTTT. The rearrangement joins TRBV25-1 to TRBJ2-3; 11 positions match TRBD1. Germline lookup yields CDR1 MGHDK and CDR2 SYGVNS. Germline trimming cut 4 bases from V and 10 bases from J; bases unmatched to any gene: 4. The CDR3 length is 13 residues.

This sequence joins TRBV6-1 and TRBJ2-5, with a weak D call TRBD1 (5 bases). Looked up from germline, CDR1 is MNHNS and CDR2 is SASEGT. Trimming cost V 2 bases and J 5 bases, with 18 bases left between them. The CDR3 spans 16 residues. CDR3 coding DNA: TGTGCCAGCAGTGAAAGTGGTGCAGGGTTGCGGGAGACCCAGTACTTC. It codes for CASSESGAGLRETQYF.

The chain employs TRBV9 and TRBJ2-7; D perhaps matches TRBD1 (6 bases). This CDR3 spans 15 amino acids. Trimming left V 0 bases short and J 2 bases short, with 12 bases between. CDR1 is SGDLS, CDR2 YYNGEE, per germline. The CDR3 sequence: CASSVGTANTYEQYF. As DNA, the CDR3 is TGTGCCAGCAGCGTAGGGACAGCGAACACCTACGAGCAGTACTTC. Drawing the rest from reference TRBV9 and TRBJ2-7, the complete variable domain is DSGVTQTPKHLITATGQRVTLRCSPRSGDLSVYWYQQSLDQGLQFLIQYYNGEERAKGNILERFSAQQFPDLHSELNLSSLELGDSALYFCASSVGTANTYEQYFGPGTRLTVT.

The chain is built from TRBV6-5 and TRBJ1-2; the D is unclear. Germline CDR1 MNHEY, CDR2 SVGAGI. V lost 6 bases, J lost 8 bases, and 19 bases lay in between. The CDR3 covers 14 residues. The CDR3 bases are TGTGCCAGCAGCTTGTCTCTGGAGAGCGGAGGCTACACCTTC. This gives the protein CASSLSLESGGYTF.

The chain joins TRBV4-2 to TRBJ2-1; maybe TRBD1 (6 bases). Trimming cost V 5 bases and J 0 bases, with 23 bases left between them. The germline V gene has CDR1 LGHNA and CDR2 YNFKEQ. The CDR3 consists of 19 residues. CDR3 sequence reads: CASSSMGANSGNSYNEQFF. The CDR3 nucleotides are TGTGCCAGCAGCTCGATGGGGGCTAACTCGGGGAACTCCTACAATGAGCAGTTCTTC.

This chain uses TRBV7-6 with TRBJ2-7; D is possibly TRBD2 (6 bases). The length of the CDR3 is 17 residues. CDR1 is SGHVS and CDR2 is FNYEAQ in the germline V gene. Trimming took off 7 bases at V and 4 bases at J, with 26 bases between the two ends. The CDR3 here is CASNVPPSAGTQYEQYF. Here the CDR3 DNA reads TGTGCCAGCAACGTACCACCGAGTGCCGGGACTCAATACGAGCAGTACTTC.

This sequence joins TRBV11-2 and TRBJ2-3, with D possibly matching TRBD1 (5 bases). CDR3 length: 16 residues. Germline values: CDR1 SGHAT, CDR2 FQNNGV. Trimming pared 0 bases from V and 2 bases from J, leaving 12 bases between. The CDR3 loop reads CASSLDQGIFTDTQYF. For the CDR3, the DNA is TGTGCCAGCAGCTTAGACCAGGGTATATTCACAGATACGCAGTATTTT.